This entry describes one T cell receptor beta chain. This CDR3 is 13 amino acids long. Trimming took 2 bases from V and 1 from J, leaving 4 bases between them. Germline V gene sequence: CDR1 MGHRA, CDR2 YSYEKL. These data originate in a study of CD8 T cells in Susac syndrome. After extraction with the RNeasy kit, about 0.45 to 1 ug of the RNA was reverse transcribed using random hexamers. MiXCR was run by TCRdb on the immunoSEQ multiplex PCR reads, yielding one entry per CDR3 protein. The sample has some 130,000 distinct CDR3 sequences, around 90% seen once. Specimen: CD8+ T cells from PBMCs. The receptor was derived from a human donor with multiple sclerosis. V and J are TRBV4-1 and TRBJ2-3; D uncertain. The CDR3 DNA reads TGCGCCAGCAGCCAACAGGGCACAGATACGCAGTATTTT. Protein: CASSQQGTDTQYF.